The 6 T cell receptor beta chains below were found in one sample sequenced in a study of radiotherapy plus CTLA-4 blockade in lung cancer. Clones were sequenced by immunoSEQ multiplex PCR, and TCRdb holds only the in-frame ones, with some missing. The profile covers about 59,000 clones, with approximately 65% appearing a single time and about 8.5% taken by the ten largest. The specimen comprised peripheral blood, sampled from a patient treated with radiotherapy plus ipilimumab. These receptors came from a human donor with non-small cell lung cancer whose response to radiotherapy plus ipilimumab could not be evaluated.

This clone occurred a few times. This sequence joins TRBV28 and TRBJ1-3; D not resolved. The V gene's germline CDR1 is MDHEN and CDR2 SYDVKM. This CDR3 region has 13 residues. The germline V and J ends were trimmed by 2 bases and 6 bases, with 8 bases remaining between them. CDR3: CASSLALENTIYF. CDR3 coding DNA: TGTGCCAGCAGTTTAGCGCTCGAAAACACCATATATTTT. Filled out from reference TRBV28 and TRBJ1-3, the complete variable domain reads DVKVTQSSRYLVKRTGEKVFLECVQDMDHENMFWYRQDPGLGLRLIYFSYDVKMKEKGDIPEGYSVSREKKERFSLILESASTNQTSMYLCASSLALENTIYFGEGSWLTVV.

The chain carries TRBV6-5 and TRBJ2-7; TRBD1 aligns across 10 bases. The J segment lost 5 bases and the V segment lost 5 bases, leaving 9 bases of the junction unmatched. In germline, CDR1 is MNHEY, CDR2 SVGAGI. CDR3 size: 15 residues. The CDR3 protein is CASSAQVTGGHEQYF. The CDR3, as DNA: TGTGCCAGCAGTGCCCAGGTGACAGGGGGCCACGAGCAGTACTTC.

The CDR3 region has the DNA TGTGCCAGTAGTATACCCTTCCAGGGGTCGTACGGCACTGAAGCTTTCTTT. Amino acid sequence: CASSIPFQGSYGTEAFF. The chain uses TRBV19 and TRBJ1-1; maybe TRBD1 (6 bases). Per germline, CDR1 LNHDA and CDR2 SQIVND (reference sequence). The CDR3 extends over 17 amino acids. V was trimmed by 2 bases and J by 4 bases, leaving 20 bases between them.

This clone was counted only a few times. The chain links TRBV19 to TRBJ1-4; D not certain. The CDR3 is 14 amino acids. The germline CDR1 and CDR2 sequences are LNHDA and SQIVND (reference sequence). V was pared by 7 bases and J by 0 bases, with 9 bases between. The CDR3 DNA follows: TGTGCCAGTACCCCGACTGCAACTAATGAAAAACTGTTTTTT. Its translation is CASTPTATNEKLFF.

This clone was observed a handful of times. This chain uses TRBV6-1 with TRBJ1-1; possible D gene TRBD1, 6 bases. The germline V gene encodes CDR1 MNHNS and CDR2 SASEGT. Trimming cost V 10 bases and J 1 base, with 10 bases left between them. The CDR3 has 12 amino acids. The CDR3 sequence is CATLDRNTEAFF. CDR3 in DNA: TGTGCCACCTTGGACAGGAACACTGAAGCTTTCTTT.

There are a few counts of this clone. V and J are TRBV18 and TRBJ1-1; maybe TRBD1 (5 bases). The CDR3 spans 14 residues. From germline, CDR1 is KGHSH and CDR2 LQKENI. V was trimmed by 2 bases and J by 1 base, leaving 8 bases between them. Here the CDR3 DNA reads TGTGCCAGCTCACCAGCGACAGCGAACACTGAAGCTTTCTTT. This gives the protein CASSPATANTEAFF.